One T cell receptor beta chain is described in this entry. Its target is not known. The V and J ends lost 5 bases and 0 bases respectively, with 7 bases between them. The germline CDR1 and CDR2 sequences are LNHNV and YYDKDF (reference sequence). This CDR3 region has 14 residues. The entry originates in a study of beta chain features in type 1 diabetes. Study conclusions and caveats: For patients, the naive, central memory and Treg TCRB repertoires appeared more alike than for healthy donors.

Every isolated RNA sample was fully reverse transcribed, so sequencing captured expressed TCRB transcripts. About 3.7 million reads on average were seen across naive, central memory and regulatory T cell samples. Produced via immunoSEQ multiplex PCR; TCRdb's table is partial and in-frame only. The sample yields about 350,000 clones, about 18% seen once. Sequenced input: naive CD4+ T cells from blood. The chain has TRBV15 and TRBJ2-2; D is ambiguous. The receptor's source is a woman aged 18-30 years in good health. The CDR3 is CATSGQPNTGELFF. CDR3 nucleotide sequence: TGTGCCACCAGCGGGCAGCCGAACACCGGGGAGCTGTTTTTT.